The present TCR beta chain was sequenced within a study of tumor-infiltrating lymphocytes in localized non-small cell lung cancer. About the study: Patients included smokers and never-smokers with various histologies, some sampled after neoadjuvant chemotherapy.

Germline values: CDR1 MRHNA, CDR2 SNTAGT. This CDR3 has 16 amino acids. Trimming removed 3 bases at V and 2 bases at J, with 16 bases between. Note on this clone: Antigen: not known.

Broader study findings: Tumors had more T cell infiltration than uninvolved lung, per TCRbeta sequencing and CD3 counts. Different pieces of the same tissue went to different assays, confounding technical variation with intratumor heterogeneity. IM1 and IM2 tumors showed no difference in T-cell fraction.

Repertoires were generated with immunoSEQ multiplex PCR, while TCRdb's copy carries only in-frame clones and drops some. The sample lists some 8,100 clones; 55% to 75% were seen once. The chain joins TRBV6-4 to TRBJ1-2; maybe TRBD1 (6 bases). The receptor comes from a human donor with non-small cell lung cancer. Source material: uninvolved lung tissue not adjacent to the tumor. Here the CDR3 DNA reads TGTGCCAGCAGTGAAAACGTCGGGACACCCAACTATGGCTACACCTTC. Its translation: CASSENVGTPNYGYTF.